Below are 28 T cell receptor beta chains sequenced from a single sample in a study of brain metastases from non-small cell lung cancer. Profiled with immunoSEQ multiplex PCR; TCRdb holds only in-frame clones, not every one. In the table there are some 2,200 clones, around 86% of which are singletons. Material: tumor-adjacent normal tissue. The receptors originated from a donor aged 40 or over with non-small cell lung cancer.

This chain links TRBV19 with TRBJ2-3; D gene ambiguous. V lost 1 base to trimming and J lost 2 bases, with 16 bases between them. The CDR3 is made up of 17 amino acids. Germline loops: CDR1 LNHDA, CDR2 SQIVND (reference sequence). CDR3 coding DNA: TGTGCCAGTAGTATAGGGCCCCTCCGTAGTGACACAGATACGCAGTATTTT. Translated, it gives CASSIGPLRSDTDTQYF.

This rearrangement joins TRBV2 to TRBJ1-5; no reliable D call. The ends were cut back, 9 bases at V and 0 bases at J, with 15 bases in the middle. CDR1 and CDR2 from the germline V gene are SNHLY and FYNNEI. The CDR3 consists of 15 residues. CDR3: CASRRQRLSNQPQHF. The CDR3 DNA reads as TGTGCCAGTCGGCGTCAAAGGCTTAGCAATCAGCCCCAGCATTTT.

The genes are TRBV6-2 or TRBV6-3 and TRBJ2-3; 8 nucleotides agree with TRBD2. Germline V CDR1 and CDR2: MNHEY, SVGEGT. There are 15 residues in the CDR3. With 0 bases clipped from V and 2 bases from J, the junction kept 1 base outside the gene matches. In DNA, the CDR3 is TGTGCCAGCAGTTACTCCGGGGGGGCCACAGATACGCAGTATTTT. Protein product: CASSYSGGATDTQYF.

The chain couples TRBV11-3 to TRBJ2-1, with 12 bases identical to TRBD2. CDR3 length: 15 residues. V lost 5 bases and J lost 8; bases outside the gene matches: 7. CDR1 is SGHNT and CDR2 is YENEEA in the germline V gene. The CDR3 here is CASSMRLAGVDEQFF. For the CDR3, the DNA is TGTGCCAGCAGCATGCGACTAGCGGGGGTGGATGAGCAGTTCTTC.

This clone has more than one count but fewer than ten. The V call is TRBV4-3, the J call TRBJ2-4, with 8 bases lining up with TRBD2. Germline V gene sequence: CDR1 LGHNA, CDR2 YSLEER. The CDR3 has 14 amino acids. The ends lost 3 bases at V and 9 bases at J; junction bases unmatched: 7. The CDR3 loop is CASSQGLGGGIQYF. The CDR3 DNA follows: TGCGCCAGCAGCCAGGGACTAGGAGGAGGCATTCAGTACTTC.

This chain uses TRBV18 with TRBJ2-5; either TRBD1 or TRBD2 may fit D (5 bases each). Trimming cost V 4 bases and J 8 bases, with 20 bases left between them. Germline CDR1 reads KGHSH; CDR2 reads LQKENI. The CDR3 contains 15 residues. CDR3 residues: CASSQSGTQESTQYF. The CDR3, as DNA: TGTGCCAGCTCACAATCCGGGACCCAAGAGAGCACCCAGTACTTC.

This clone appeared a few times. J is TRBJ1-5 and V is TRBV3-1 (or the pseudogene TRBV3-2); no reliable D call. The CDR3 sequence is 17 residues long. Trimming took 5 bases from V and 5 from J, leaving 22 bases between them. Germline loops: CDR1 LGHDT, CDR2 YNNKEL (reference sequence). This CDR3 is CASSSVLPIFGHQPQHF. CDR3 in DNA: TGTGCCAGCAGCTCCGTTCTTCCCATTTTTGGCCATCAGCCCCAGCATTTT.

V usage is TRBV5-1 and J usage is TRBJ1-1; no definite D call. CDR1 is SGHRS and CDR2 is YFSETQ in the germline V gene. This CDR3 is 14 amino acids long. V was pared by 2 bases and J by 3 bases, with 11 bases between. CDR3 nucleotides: TGCGCCAGCAGCTTTGCGGCCCGGGACACTGAAGCTTTCTTT. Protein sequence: CASSFAARDTEAFF.

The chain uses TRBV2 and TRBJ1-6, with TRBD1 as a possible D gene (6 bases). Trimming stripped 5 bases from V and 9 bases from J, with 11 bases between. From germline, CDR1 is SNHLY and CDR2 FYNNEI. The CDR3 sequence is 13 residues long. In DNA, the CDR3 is TGTGCCAGCAGTTTTGCGGGGGCTTCACCCCTCCACTTT. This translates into CASSFAGASPLHF.

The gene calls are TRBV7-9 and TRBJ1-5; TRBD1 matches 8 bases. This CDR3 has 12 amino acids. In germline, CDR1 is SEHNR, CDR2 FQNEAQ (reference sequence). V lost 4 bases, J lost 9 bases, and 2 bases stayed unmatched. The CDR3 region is CASSSTGGPQHF. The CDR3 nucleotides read TGTGCCAGCAGCTCTACAGGGGGGCCCCAGCATTTT.

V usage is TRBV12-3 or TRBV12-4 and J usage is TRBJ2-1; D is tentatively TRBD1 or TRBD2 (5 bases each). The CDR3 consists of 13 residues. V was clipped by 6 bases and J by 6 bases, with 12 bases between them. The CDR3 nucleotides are TGTGCCAGCAGAACGACAGAGGGCAATGAGCAGTTCTTC. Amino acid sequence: CASRTTEGNEQFF.

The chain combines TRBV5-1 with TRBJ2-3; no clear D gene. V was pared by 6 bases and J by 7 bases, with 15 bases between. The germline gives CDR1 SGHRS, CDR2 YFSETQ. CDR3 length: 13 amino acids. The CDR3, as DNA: TGCGCCAGCAAAAACAGCCTAACAAATACGCAGTATTTT. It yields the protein CASKNSLTNTQYF. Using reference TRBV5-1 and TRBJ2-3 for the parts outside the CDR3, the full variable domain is KAGVTQTPRYLIKTRGQQVTLSCSPISGHRSVSWYQQTPGQGLQFLFEYFSETQRNKGNFPGRFSGRQFSNSRSEMNVSTLELGDSALYLCASKNSLTNTQYFGPGTRLTVL.

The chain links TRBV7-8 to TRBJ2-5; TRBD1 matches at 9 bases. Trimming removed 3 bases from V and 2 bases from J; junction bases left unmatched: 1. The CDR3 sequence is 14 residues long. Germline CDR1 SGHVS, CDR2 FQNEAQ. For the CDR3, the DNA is TGTGCCAGCAGCTTTGACAGGGGGCAAGAGACCCAGTACTTC. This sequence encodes CASSFDRGQETQYF.

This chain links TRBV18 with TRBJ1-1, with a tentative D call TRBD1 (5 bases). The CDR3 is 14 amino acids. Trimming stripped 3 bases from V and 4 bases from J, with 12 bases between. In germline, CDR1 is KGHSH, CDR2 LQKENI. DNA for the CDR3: TGTGCCAGCTCACCCACTCGGGACGGCACTGAAGCTTTCTTT. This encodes CASSPTRDGTEAFF.

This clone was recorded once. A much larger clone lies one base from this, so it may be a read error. CDR3: CASSQDGTKNNEQFF. The CDR3 DNA reads as TGCGCCAGCAGCCAAGATGGGACTAAAAACAATGAGCAGTTCTTC. The J gene is TRBJ2-1, the V gene TRBV4-1, with 7 bases matching TRBD2. The V gene end was trimmed by 0 bases and the J gene end by 5 bases; junction bases not matched to a gene: 4. Germline V gene data show CDR1 as MGHRA and CDR2 as YSYEKL. The length of the CDR3 is 15 residues.

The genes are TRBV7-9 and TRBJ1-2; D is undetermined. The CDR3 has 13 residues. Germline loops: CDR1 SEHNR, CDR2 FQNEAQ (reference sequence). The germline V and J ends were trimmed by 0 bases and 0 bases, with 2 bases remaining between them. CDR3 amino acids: CASSLASNYGYTF. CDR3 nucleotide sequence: TGTGCCAGCAGCTTAGCCTCTAACTATGGCTACACCTTC.

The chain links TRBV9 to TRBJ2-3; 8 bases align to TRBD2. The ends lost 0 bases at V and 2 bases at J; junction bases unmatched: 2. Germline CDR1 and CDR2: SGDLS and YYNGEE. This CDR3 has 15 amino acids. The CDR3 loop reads CASSVAGGPTDTQYF. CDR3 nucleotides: TGTGCCAGCAGCGTAGCGGGGGGGCCCACAGATACGCAGTATTTT.

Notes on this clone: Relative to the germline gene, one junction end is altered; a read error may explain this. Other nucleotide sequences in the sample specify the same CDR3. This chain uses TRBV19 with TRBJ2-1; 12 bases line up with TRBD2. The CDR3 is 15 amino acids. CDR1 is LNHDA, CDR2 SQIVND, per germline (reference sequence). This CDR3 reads CASSASSGGVDEQFF. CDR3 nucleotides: TGTGCTAGTAGTGCCTCTAGCGGGGGGGTAGATGAGCAGTTCTTC.

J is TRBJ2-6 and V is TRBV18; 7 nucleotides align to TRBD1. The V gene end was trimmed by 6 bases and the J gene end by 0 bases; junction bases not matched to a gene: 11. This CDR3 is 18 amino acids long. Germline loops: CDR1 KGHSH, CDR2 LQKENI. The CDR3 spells CASSPFPGQYSGANVLTF. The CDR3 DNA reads TGTGCCAGCTCGCCTTTCCCGGGACAGTACTCTGGGGCCAACGTCCTGACTTTC.

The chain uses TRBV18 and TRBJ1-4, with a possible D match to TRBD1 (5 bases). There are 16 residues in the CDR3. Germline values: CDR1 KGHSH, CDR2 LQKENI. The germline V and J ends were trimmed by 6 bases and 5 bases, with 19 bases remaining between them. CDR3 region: CASSQKSGTENEKLFF. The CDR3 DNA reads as TGTGCCAGCTCCCAGAAGTCCGGGACGGAAAATGAAAAACTGTTTTTT.

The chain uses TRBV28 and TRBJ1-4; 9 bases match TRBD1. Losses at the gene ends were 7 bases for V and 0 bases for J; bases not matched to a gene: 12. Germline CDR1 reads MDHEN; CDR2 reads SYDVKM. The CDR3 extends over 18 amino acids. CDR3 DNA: TGTGCCAGCACCCTGGACAGGGGAGGGACCGCAACTAATGAAAAACTGTTTTTT. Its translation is CASTLDRGGTATNEKLFF.

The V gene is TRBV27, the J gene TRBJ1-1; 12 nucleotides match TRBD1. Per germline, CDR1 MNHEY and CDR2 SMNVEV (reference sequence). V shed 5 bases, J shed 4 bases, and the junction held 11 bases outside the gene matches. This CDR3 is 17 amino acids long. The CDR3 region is CASSPGTGGALVTEAFF. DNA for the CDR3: TGTGCCAGCAGTCCAGGGACAGGGGGCGCATTGGTCACTGAAGCTTTCTTT.

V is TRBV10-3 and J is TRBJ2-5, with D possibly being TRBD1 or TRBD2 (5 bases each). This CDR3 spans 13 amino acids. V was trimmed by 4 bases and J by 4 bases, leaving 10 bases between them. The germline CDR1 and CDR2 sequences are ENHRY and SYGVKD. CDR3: CAISVGTGETQYF. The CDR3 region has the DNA TGTGCCATCAGTGTAGGGACGGGAGAGACCCAGTACTTC.

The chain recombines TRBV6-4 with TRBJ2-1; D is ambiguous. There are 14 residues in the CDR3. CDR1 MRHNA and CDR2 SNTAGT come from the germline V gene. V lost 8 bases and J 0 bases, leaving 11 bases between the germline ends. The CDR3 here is CASAAGSSYNEQFF. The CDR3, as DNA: TGTGCCAGCGCTGCCGGCTCCTCCTACAATGAGCAGTTCTTC.

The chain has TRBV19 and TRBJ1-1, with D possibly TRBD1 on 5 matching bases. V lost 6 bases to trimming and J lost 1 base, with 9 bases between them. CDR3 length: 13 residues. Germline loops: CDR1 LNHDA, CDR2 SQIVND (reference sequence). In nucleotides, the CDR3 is TGTGCCAGTAGCCGAGGGGCGAACACTGAAGCTTTCTTT. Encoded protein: CASSRGANTEAFF.

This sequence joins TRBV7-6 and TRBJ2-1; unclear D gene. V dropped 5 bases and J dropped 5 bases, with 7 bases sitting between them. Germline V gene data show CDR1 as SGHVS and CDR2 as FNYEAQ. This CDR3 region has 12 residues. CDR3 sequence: CASSGGNNEQFF. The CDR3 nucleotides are TGTGCCAGCAGCGGCGGCAACAATGAGCAGTTCTTC.

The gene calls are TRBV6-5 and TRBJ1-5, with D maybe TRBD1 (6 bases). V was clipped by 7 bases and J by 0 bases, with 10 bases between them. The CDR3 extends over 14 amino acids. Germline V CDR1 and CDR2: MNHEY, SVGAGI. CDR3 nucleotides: TGTGCCAGCACCATGACAGGTAGCAATCAGCCCCAGCATTTT. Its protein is CASTMTGSNQPQHF.

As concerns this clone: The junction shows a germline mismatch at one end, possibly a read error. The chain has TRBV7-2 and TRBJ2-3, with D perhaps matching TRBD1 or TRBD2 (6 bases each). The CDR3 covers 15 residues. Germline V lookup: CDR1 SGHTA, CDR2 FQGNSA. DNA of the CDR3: TGTGCCAGCAGCTTAAGGGGGGCTAGCACAGATAAGCAGTATTTT. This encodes CASSLRGASTDKQYF.